A selection of T cell receptor beta chains follows, all from one sample in a study of blood T cells in healthy people across ages. TCRdb independently ran MiXCR on the 5' RACE reads; one entry per CDR3 protein. The sample includes about 1.8 million distinct CDR3 sequences, about 50% seen only once; the top ten take around 2.1%. Sample: blood. All receptors come from a woman aged 40 to 50 in good health. Each CDR3 is given with its conserved first and last residue. D genes are given only for firm matches. Clone size is stated in some rows and not others, as once, few, many or a class when expanded.

>-|TRBJ2-7|TRBD2|TRBV6-6
TGTGCCAGCAGTTACTCGGCTAGCGGGGAGAGGGAGCAGTACTTC
CASSYSASGEREQYF
>-|TRBJ2-4|-|TRBV3-1
TGTGCCAGCAGCCGTAGGGAACCCAATGGGCAGTACTTC
CASSRREPNGQYF
>-|TRBJ2-7|-|TRBV5-1
TGCGCCAGCAGCTTGTTACTAGGGGTTTTTGACTCCTACGAGCAGTACTTC
CASSLLLGVFDSYEQYF
>-|TRBJ1-5|-|TRBV28
TGTGCTAGCAATCAGGGGCTGGGACCCCAGCATTTT
CASNQGLGPQHF
>-|TRBJ2-1|-|TRBV7-2
TGTGCCAGCAGCTTATTATTAGGCCTATCGGTCTACAATGAGCAGTTCTTC
CASSLLLGLSVYNEQFF
>few|TRBJ2-3|TRBD2|TRBV6-5
TGTGCCAGCAGTTCCGGACTAGCGGGGGGGCCTGGCACAGATACGCAGTATTTT
CASSSGLAGGPGTDTQYF
>-|TRBJ2-1|TRBD1|TRBV6-5
TGTGCCAGCAGTTCCCCAAAGAACAGGGGGGCGGACAATGAGCAGTTCTTC
CASSSPKNRGADNEQFF
>-|TRBJ1-5|-|TRBV4-3
TGCGCCAGCAGCCAAGAGGGGTCAGGGCCCCAGCATTTT
CASSQEGSGPQHF
>few|TRBJ2-5|-|TRBV7-7
TGTGCTAGCAGCGCCTCCCGGGCGGGGACCCAGTACTTC
CASSASRAGTQYF
>-|TRBJ1-2|-|TRBV6-2/TRBV6-3
TGTGCCAGCAGTGGGAAAGGACAGATCTATGGCTACACCTTC
CASSGKGQIYGYTF
>-|TRBJ2-7|-|TRBV7-2
TGTGCCAGCAGCGGAGGGGCCACTCCCTACGAGCAGTACTTC
CASSGGATPYEQYF
>many|TRBJ1-2|-|TRBV7-9
TGTGCCAGCAGCCGGATGGGTGGGGTCGCGAGAGGCTACACCTTC
CASSRMGGVARGYTF
>-|TRBJ2-1|-|TRBV20-1
TGCAGTGCCTTACAAGGCAGGGGGGGCCCAGGCTCCTACAATGAGCAGTTCTTC
CSALQGRGGPGSYNEQFF
>few|TRBJ1-2|TRBD1|TRBV20-1
TGCAGTGCTACAGGGGACAGGCGACTTCTAAGCTATGGCTACACCTTC
CSATGDRRLLSYGYTF
>once|TRBJ2-7|TRBD1|TRBV5-1
TGCGCCACGCGGCACGCGACAGGGGTTGGCTACGAGCAGTACTTC
CATRHATGVGYEQYF
>few|TRBJ2-7|-|TRBV4-3
TGCGCCAGCAGCCAATGGGAGAGCTACGAGCAGTACTTC
CASSQWESYEQYF
>-|TRBJ2-6|-|TRBV27
TGTGCCAGCAGTTCCCGACAGGACATCTCTGGGGCCAACGTCCTGACTTTC
CASSSRQDISGANVLTF
>-|TRBJ1-2|-|TRBV2
TGTGCCATCAATGGGGCAGCCTATGGCTACACCTTC
CAINGAAYGYTF
>-|TRBJ1-1|-|TRBV20-1
TGCAGTGGGAATTTCGCGGGCAACATGAACACTGAAGCTTTCTTT
CSGNFAGNMNTEAFF
>-|TRBJ2-3|-|TRBV6-6
TGTGCCAGCATCGACAGTTCAGATACGCAGTATTTT
CASIDSSDTQYF